These 24 T cell receptor beta chains share one sample of origin, sequenced in a study of cytomegalovirus exposure and HLA in healthy donors. The PCR used 60 Vbeta and 13 Jbeta primers. The assay was immunoSEQ multiplex PCR, and TCRdb's table has in-frame clones only and misses some. This sample has approximately 180,000 clones, with around four fifths found just once. Material for sequencing was PBMCs. The receptors were gathered from a woman between 50 and 59 years old in good health and CMV-seropositive.

The chain uses TRBV11-2 and TRBJ2-7; D might be TRBD2 (6 bases). The CDR3 extends over 14 amino acids. Germline values: CDR1 SGHAT, CDR2 FQNNGV. The V end lost 4 bases, the J end lost 2 bases, and 12 bases lay between the germline ends. DNA of the CDR3: TGTGCCAGCAGCTCCTTGGGACTGACCTACGAGCAGTACTTC. This encodes CASSSLGLTYEQYF.

This clone was seen a few times. V usage is TRBV28 and J usage is TRBJ1-1; 7 nucleotides line up with TRBD1. CDR3 length equals 18 residues. The ends lost 4 bases at V and 3 bases at J; junction bases unmatched: 17. Germline CDR1 MDHEN, CDR2 SYDVKM. CDR3 loop: CASSSVGGYKKLYTEAFF. CDR3 nucleotide sequence: TGTGCCAGCAGTTCCGTAGGGGGCTACAAGAAACTTTACACTGAAGCTTTCTTT.

This chain joins TRBV19 and TRBJ1-1; 7 bases map to TRBD1. The ends lost 4 bases at V and 1 base at J; junction bases unmatched: 9. Germline V CDR1 and CDR2: LNHDA, SQIVND (reference sequence). The CDR3 has 16 amino acids. CDR3 DNA: TGTGCCAGTAGTAACCGGCCAGGGGGACAGAACACTGAAGCTTTCTTT. Amino acids: CASSNRPGGQNTEAFF.

This chain connects TRBV10-2 to TRBJ1-2; possible D gene TRBD1, 5 bases. Trimming left V 4 bases short and J 5 bases short, with 8 bases between. Germline V gene sequence: CDR1 WSHSY, CDR2 SAAADI. The CDR3 totals 12 residues. CDR3 loop: CASSGRQYGYTF. The CDR3 bases are TGCGCCAGCAGTGGGAGACAGTATGGCTACACCTTC.

This clone was seen once. The chain has TRBV4-2 and TRBJ2-7, with D possibly matching TRBD2 (6 bases). Trimming cost V 1 base and J 4 bases, with 17 bases left between them. The CDR3 has 16 amino acids. The germline V gene encodes CDR1 LGHNA and CDR2 YNFKEQ. The CDR3 DNA is TGTGCCAGCAGCCAAGCGCGGGGAGACCTCGCATACGAGCAGTACTTC. It translates to CASSQARGDLAYEQYF.

The chain carries TRBV6-5 and TRBJ1-5; a possible D gene is TRBD1 (5 bases). The germline V gene has CDR1 MNHEY and CDR2 SVGAGI. Trimming removed 5 bases at V and 5 bases at J, with 10 bases between. CDR3 size: 13 residues. CDR3 nucleotides: TGTGCCAGCAGTGCCCAAGGGGATCAGCCCCAGCATTTT. Residues: CASSAQGDQPQHF.

The J gene is TRBJ1-1, the V gene TRBV19; a weak D match, TRBD1 (5 bases). Looked up from germline, CDR1 is LNHDA and CDR2 is SQIVND (reference sequence). Trimming cost V 4 bases and J 0 bases, with 12 bases left between them. This CDR3 region has 15 residues. DNA of the CDR3: TGTGCCAGTAGTAAGGGCGGACAACTGAACACTGAAGCTTTCTTT. This gives the protein CASSKGGQLNTEAFF.

The chain couples TRBV7-3 to TRBJ1-1; D is unclear. Germline CDR1 is SGHTA and CDR2 is FQGTGA. The CDR3 is 13 residues long. V gave up 4 bases and J gave up 4 bases, with 10 bases separating them. CDR3 loop: CASSSQEGTEAFF. DNA of the CDR3: TGTGCCAGCAGCTCACAAGAGGGCACTGAAGCTTTCTTT.

The CDR3 DNA reads TGTGCTAAACATCAGGAGGGGCATGAAAAACTGTTTTTT. Protein product: CAKHQEGHEKLFF. The chain couples TRBV19 to TRBJ1-4; weak D call: TRBD1 (5 bases). The length of the CDR3 is 13 residues. Germline lookup yields CDR1 LNHDA and CDR2 SQIVND (reference sequence). Combining the CDR3 with reference TRBV19 and TRBJ1-4 gives the whole variable domain DGGITQSPKYLFRKEGQNVTLSCEQNLNHDAMYWYRQDPGQGLRLIYYSQIVNDFQKGDIAEGYSVSREKKESFPLTVTSAQKNPTAFYLCAKHQEGHEKLFFGSGTQLSVL.

The chain joins TRBV9 to TRBJ2-5, with 8 bases matching TRBD1. The V gene's germline CDR1 is SGDLS and CDR2 YYNGEE. J was trimmed by 4 bases and V by 0 bases; bases with no gene match: 5. This CDR3 region has 15 residues. This chain's CDR3 is CASSVGPTGGETQYF. CDR3 nucleotides: TGTGCCAGCAGCGTAGGACCTACAGGGGGAGAGACCCAGTACTTC.

The V call is TRBV6-4, the J call TRBJ2-2, with D unclear. Germline lookup yields CDR1 MRHNA and CDR2 SNTAGT. The length of the CDR3 is 15 residues. V was trimmed by 2 bases and J by 1 base, leaving 8 bases between them. CDR3 sequence (DNA): TGTGCCAGCAGTGACAAGCCGGGGAACACCGGGGAGCTGTTTTTT. Translating gives CASSDKPGNTGELFF.

The chain's CDR3 is CAKTGRSRDEQYF. Written as DNA, the CDR3 is TGTGCCAAGACGGGAAGGAGTAGGGACGAGCAGTACTTC. The gene calls are TRBV5-4 and TRBJ2-7, with a weak D call TRBD2 (5 bases). Deletions cut 9 bases from V and 5 bases from J, with 18 bases between. CDR1 and CDR2 from the germline V gene are SGHNT and YYREEE (reference sequence). This CDR3 region has 13 residues.

The chain employs TRBV19 and TRBJ1-2, with 9 positions matching TRBD1. V gave up 7 bases and J gave up 7 bases; unmatched junction bases: 7. The germline V gene has CDR1 LNHDA and CDR2 SQIVND (reference sequence). The CDR3 extends over 13 amino acids. CDR3 amino acids: CASNGQGLSGYTF. The CDR3 coding sequence is TGTGCCAGTAACGGACAGGGGTTAAGTGGCTACACCTTC.

The chain is built from TRBV25-1 and TRBJ1-4; TRBD1 matches 7 bases. Germline V gene lookup returns CDR1 MGHDK and CDR2 SYGVNS. This CDR3 is 16 amino acids long. J gave up 5 bases and V 5 bases, and 11 bases lay outside the gene matches. CDR3 sequence reads: CASSFPRDSANEKLFF. Here the CDR3 DNA reads TGTGCCAGCAGTTTCCCTCGGGACAGTGCAAATGAAAAACTGTTTTTT.

A few counts support this clone. The chain combines TRBV5-1 with TRBJ2-3; TRBD1 might be the D (5 bases). The CDR3 sequence is 14 residues long. The germline V and J ends were trimmed by 0 bases and 6 bases, with 11 bases remaining between them. The germline CDR1 and CDR2 sequences are SGHRS and YFSETQ. CDR3 DNA: TGCGCCAGCAGCTTGGCCCAGGGCGCGGATACGCAGTATTTT. Its protein is CASSLAQGADTQYF.

The chain combines TRBV29-1 with TRBJ1-4; no clear D. Trimming removed 6 bases from V and 7 bases from J, with 18 bases in between. Looked up from germline, CDR1 is SQVTM and CDR2 is ANQGSEA. The CDR3 is 14 amino acids. The DNA for the CDR3 is TGCAGCGTCCTCCCCAGGCAGCCGAGTGAAAAACTGTTTTTT. Translated, it gives CSVLPRQPSEKLFF. Variable domain in full (rest from reference TRBV29-1 and TRBJ1-4): SAVISQKPSRDICQRGTSLTIQCQVDSQVTMMFWYRQQPGQSLTLIATANQGSEATYESGFVIDKFPISRPNLTFSTLTVSNMSPEDSSIYLCSVLPRQPSEKLFFGSGTQLSVL.

The rearrangement links TRBV11-3 to TRBJ2-1; no clear D. The V end was cut by 1 base, the J end by 7 bases, with 5 bases between. The CDR3 loop spans 12 amino acids. Germline assignment: CDR1 SGHNT and CDR2 YENEEA. The chain's CDR3 is CASSLGANEQFF. CDR3 nucleotide sequence: TGTGCCAGCAGCTTAGGAGCGAATGAGCAGTTCTTC.

The rearrangement joins TRBV5-8 to TRBJ2-7; D may be TRBD1 (6 bases). CDR1 is SGHTS, CDR2 YDEGEE, per germline. The CDR3 loop spans 15 amino acids. V lost 0 bases to trimming and J lost 1 base, with 11 bases between them. CDR3 bases: TGTGCCAGCAGCTTGGTCGACAGGAGATCCTACGAGCAGTACTTC. This encodes CASSLVDRRSYEQYF.

The chain has TRBV18 and TRBJ1-2, with 7 bases identical to TRBD1. V shed 3 bases, J shed 3 bases, and the junction held 1 base outside the gene matches. Germline CDR1 KGHSH, CDR2 LQKENI. This CDR3 has 13 residues. CDR3 residues: CASSPQGDYGYTF. CDR3 in DNA: TGTGCCAGCTCACCTCAGGGGGACTATGGCTACACCTTC.

The chain links TRBV7-8 to TRBJ1-1, with a possible D match to TRBD1 (5 bases). The ends were cut back, 5 bases at V and 7 bases at J, with 11 bases in the middle. The CDR3 length is 12 residues. Germline values: CDR1 SGHVS, CDR2 FQNEAQ. CDR3 loop: CASSMGGFEAFF. For the CDR3, the DNA is TGTGCCAGCAGCATGGGGGGTTTTGAAGCTTTCTTT.

The J gene is TRBJ2-7, the V gene TRBV11-2; 7 bases match TRBD1. Germline CDR1 is SGHAT and CDR2 is FQNNGV. J lost 3 bases, V lost 3 bases, and 8 bases had no gene match. There are 15 residues in the CDR3. The CDR3 here is CASSLPGTAHYEQYF. CDR3 DNA sequence: TGTGCCAGCAGCTTGCCCGGGACAGCACACTACGAGCAGTACTTC.

The V call is TRBV5-1, the J call TRBJ1-5; D not certain. There are 16 residues in the CDR3. Germline CDR1 is SGHRS and CDR2 is YFSETQ. V gave up 4 bases and J gave up 4 bases, with 18 bases separating them. In nucleotides, the CDR3 is TGCGCCAGCAGCCCCACACTGGCCGGAGGGAATCAGCCCCAGCATTTT. It is translated as CASSPTLAGGNQPQHF.

The V gene is TRBV29-1, the J gene TRBJ2-2, with 7 bases that match TRBD1. J gave up 3 bases and V 7 bases, and 11 bases lay outside the gene matches. CDR1 and CDR2 from the germline V gene are SQVTM and ANQGSEA. CDR3 length: 15 amino acids. DNA of the CDR3: TGCAGCGCCCTAGGCGTGACAGGGCACACCGGGGAGCTGTTTTTT. Residues: CSALGVTGHTGELFF.

This chain joins TRBV5-1 and TRBJ2-2; D is undetermined. Between the trimmed V and J ends, which lost 0 bases and 3 bases, there was a span of 6 bases. The CDR3 covers 14 residues. Looked up from germline, CDR1 is SGHRS and CDR2 is YFSETQ. The CDR3 reads CASSLGQDTGELFF. The CDR3 DNA reads TGCGCCAGCAGCTTGGGGCAGGACACCGGGGAGCTGTTTTTT. The full variable domain, its missing parts supplied by reference TRBV5-1 and TRBJ2-2, is KAGVTQTPRYLIKTRGQQVTLSCSPISGHRSVSWYQQTPGQGLQFLFEYFSETQRNKGNFPGRFSGRQFSNSRSEMNVSTLELGDSALYLCASSLGQDTGELFFGEGSRLTVL.